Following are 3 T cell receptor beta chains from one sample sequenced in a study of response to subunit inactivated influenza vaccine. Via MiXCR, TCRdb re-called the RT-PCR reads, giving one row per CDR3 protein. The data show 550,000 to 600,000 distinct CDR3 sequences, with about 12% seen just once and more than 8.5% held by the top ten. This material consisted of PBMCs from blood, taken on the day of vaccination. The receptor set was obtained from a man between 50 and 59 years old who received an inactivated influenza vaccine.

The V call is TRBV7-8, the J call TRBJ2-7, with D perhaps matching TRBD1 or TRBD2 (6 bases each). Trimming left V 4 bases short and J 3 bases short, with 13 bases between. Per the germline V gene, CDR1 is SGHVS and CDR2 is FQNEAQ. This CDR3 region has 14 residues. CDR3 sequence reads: CASSSGGTGYEQYF. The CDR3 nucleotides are TGTGCCAGCAGCTCCGGGGGCACGGGCTACGAGCAGTACTTC.

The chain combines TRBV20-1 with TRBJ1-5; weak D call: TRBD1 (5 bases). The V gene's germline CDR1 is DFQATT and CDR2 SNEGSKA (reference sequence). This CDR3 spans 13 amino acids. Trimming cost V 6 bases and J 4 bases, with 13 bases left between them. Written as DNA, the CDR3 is TGCAGTGCAGTTCACCAGGGAAATCAGCCCCAGCATTTT. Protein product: CSAVHQGNQPQHF.

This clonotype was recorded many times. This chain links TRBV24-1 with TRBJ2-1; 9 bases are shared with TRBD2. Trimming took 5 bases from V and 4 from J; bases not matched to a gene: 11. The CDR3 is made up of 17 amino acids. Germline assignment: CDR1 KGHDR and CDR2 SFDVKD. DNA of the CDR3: TGTGCCACCAGTGGAATCGGTAGCGGGAGTTTGTACAATGAGCAGTTCTTC. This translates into CATSGIGSGSLYNEQFF.